The clone carrying this T cell receptor (beta chain) was observed a few times. Its antigen remains unknown. One end of the junction fails to match germline, which may point to a read error. The sample belongs to a study of cytomegalovirus exposure and HLA in healthy donors. For the study at large: Genotyping showed 81% of 398 donors falling in the Caucasian-associated ancestry cluster. Study findings and constraints: In an earlier analysis, about 87% or about 30%: the productive usage of most TCR beta V segments. Some public TCRs appeared in many individuals, while most sequences were rare.

In germline, CDR1 is SEHNR, CDR2 FQNEAQ (reference sequence). This CDR3 region has 15 residues. Primers: 60 Vbeta forward and 13 Jbeta reverse. Generated by immunoSEQ multiplex PCR, the TCRdb table keeps only in-frame clones and is missing some. The table includes about 170,000 clones, around 74% detected once. Sequenced: PBMCs. The V gene is TRBV7-9, the J gene TRBJ2-1; no firm D call. This clonotype originated in a female donor in good health and CMV-seronegative. This chain's CDR3 is CASSQDQESYNEQFF. The CDR3 DNA sequence: TGCGCCAGCAGCCAAGACCAGGAATCCTACAATGAGCAGTTCTTC.